This TCR beta chain was identified in a study of human T cells and chemical hapten exposure (dated by TCRdb to the early 2020s). For the wider study: For sensitization, 2% DPC in acetone was applied to a 2 cm by 2 cm area of upper inner arm skin. Weekly therapeutic DPC doses were additionally applied to the scalp of patients throughout the roughly 23-week study period. Patch testing was performed on the upper back with Finn chambers containing 0.01% DPC, and the patch tests were scored after 6 days according to International Contact Dermatitis Research Group standards. Alopecia areata with under or over 50% scalp involvement, alopecia totalis and alopecia universalis were represented in the patient cohort, which was mostly female. Libraries were pooled for sequencing, and per-sample TCR yields varied mainly because of small differences in library volumes within the pool. The study tracked peripheral blood TCR repertoire changes in vivo during primary and secondary sensitization to the hapten diphenylcyclopropenone (DPC) in alopecia patients. Blood was sampled from patients pre-sensitization (week 0) and at 2, 6 and about 24 weeks after DPC sensitization. Blood for TCR sequencing was provided by twenty-nine alopecia patients at one to four time points (pre-sensitization, 2, 6 and 24 weeks).

Libraries were prepared through RACE. Data came from a NextSeq 500. Library preparation attached unique molecular identifiers to individual cDNA molecules for quantitative, reproducible TCR counting. Both TCR alpha and TCR beta chains were sequenced from each blood RNA sample. In the paper's pipeline: Samples had a median of roughly 99,000 TCRs, with a range from roughly 20,000 to 700,000. The Decombinator software suite was used to annotate V, J and CDR3 in the TCR reads. To make PS versus PT1 abundance plots, every sample was subsampled to the same number of TCRs (28,000). TCRs were defined as expanded if absent before sensitization and observed at least eight times at the 2-week time point. TCRdb redid the processing of the public reads, applying fastp at Q25 and MiXCR, and retained in-frame beta chains. All rows with the same CDR3 protein become a single entry with the most common DNA and genes. These V and J calls derive from TCRdb rather than the authors' analysis. The sample table records under 85,000 distinct CDR3 sequences; approximately 10% of these occur just once. Together, the top ten hold 1.4% of the sample.

About this clonotype itself: There is no known antigen for this receptor. One base away there is no much larger clone; base qualities are not given.

This sample's time point label indicates: patch test 1, 2 weeks after DPC sensitization. The sample's treatment or condition label is to be understood as: therapeutic diphenylcyclopropenone sensitization with weekly scalp DPC. Blood at each patch-test visit was drawn before the patch test was applied. Patients were considered eligible if aged 18 to 70, diagnosed with alopecia and deemed suitable for DPC therapy, and patients were excluded if pregnant. Unfractionated whole blood was collected in Tempus Blood RNA tubes, and total RNA was extracted from that blood. What the authors observed across the whole study: Alopecia, a presumed autoimmune disease, was present in all patients, so the immune response of the patients might differ from that of healthy individuals. After repeated subsampling, changes were observed in the strength of the expansion versus patch-test correlation and in the threshold at which the correlation became significant. No change with DPC sensitization was found in the number of TCRs above 1 in 1000 frequency, and no evidence of global repertoire structure alterations was found. Significantly more large CDR3 similarity clusters were formed by expanded TCRs than by pre-sensitization or healthy control sets, consistent with antigen-driven responses. The number of PT1 expanded TCRs positively correlated with patch test score, significant at thresholds 8, 16 and 32 but not 4.

Trimming at the junction amounts to 3 bases on V and 2 bases on J, and the germline ends lie 11 bases apart. Its CDR3 holds 15 amino acids, cysteine through phenylalanine. The read is trimmed to its CDR3 DNA, 45 bases read in frame from base 1. The source was whole blood, collected in connection with sensitization to the hapten diphenylcyclopropenone (DPC). The sequence links TRBV12-3 or TRBV12-4 to TRBJ1-5; the D gene assignment is ambiguous. This TCR was sampled from a woman in her forties or fifties with alopecia areata. Some clones in this sample may be carry-over from other donors' samples. The CDR3 in this case is CASSLIPPRNQPQHF. The nucleotide sequence reads TGTGCCAGCAGTTTGATACCCCCCCGCAATCAGCCCCAGCATTTT.